Listed here are 10 T cell receptor beta chains from one sample, sequenced in a study of T cells after yellow fever vaccination. TCRdb reprocessed the 5' RACE reads via MiXCR and lists one record per CDR3 protein. The sample has about 510,000 distinct CDR3 sequences; 20% to 25% are singletons. The input for sequencing was PBMCs, taken less than 25 days after the first yellow fever vaccination. The receptors derive from a man younger than 35 who received the YFV17D yellow fever vaccine.

This clonotype was picked up many times. The chain recombines TRBV5-5 with TRBJ2-1, with TRBD2 matching 9 bases. Losses at the gene ends were 5 bases for V and 0 bases for J; bases not matched to a gene: 3. Per germline, CDR1 SGHKS and CDR2 YYEKEE (reference sequence). The CDR3 totals 15 residues. CDR3 in amino acids: CASRLAGSSYNEQFF. The CDR3 DNA reads as TGTGCCAGCAGGCTAGCGGGAAGCTCCTACAATGAGCAGTTCTTC.

The rearrangement uses TRBV7-2 and TRBJ1-5; D unclear. The CDR3 runs to 13 residues. Trimming pared 4 bases from V and 3 bases from J, leaving 7 bases between. The germline V gene has CDR1 SGHTA and CDR2 FQGNSA. As DNA, the CDR3 is TGTGCCAGCAGCTCCTGGGTCAATCAGCCCCAGCATTTT. Translated: CASSSWVNQPQHF.

This clonotype has just a few counts. The chain recombines TRBV3-1 with TRBJ2-5; D might be TRBD1 or TRBD2, each matching 7 bases. This CDR3 spans 16 amino acids. The germline CDR1 and CDR2 sequences are LGHDT and YNNKEL (reference sequence). With 0 bases removed from V and 7 bases from J, the gap between germline ends came to 18 bases. CDR3: CASSQDRGGPKLTQYF. The DNA of the CDR3 is TGTGCCAGCAGCCAAGACAGGGGGGGGCCGAAATTGACCCAGTACTTC.

DNA of the CDR3: TGTGCCAGCAGCTTAGCCTCCCGGGGTAGTGGGGCCAACGTCCTGACTTTC. Translating gives CASSLASRGSGANVLTF. The rearrangement joins TRBV7-6 to TRBJ2-6; weak D call: TRBD2 (5 bases). The ends were cut back, 0 bases at V and 3 bases at J, with 12 bases in the middle. The V gene's germline CDR1 is SGHVS and CDR2 FNYEAQ. This CDR3 comprises 17 residues.

There are a few counts of this clonotype. The rearrangement links TRBV4-3 to TRBJ1-6; tentative D call: TRBD1 (6 bases). V was shortened by 1 base and J by 9 bases, with 16 bases between the two germline ends. This CDR3 contains 16 residues. Germline-derived CDR1 and CDR2 are LGHNA and YSLEER. The chain's CDR3 is CASSQVYSRGISPLHF. CDR3 coding DNA: TGCGCCAGCAGCCAAGTCTATAGTAGGGGGATTTCACCCCTCCACTTT.

The chain is built from TRBV12-3 or TRBV12-4 and TRBJ2-7, with D perhaps being TRBD1 or TRBD2 (7 bases each). Trimming cost V 6 bases and J 6 bases, with 18 bases left between them. The CDR3 length is 14 residues. Written as DNA, the CDR3 is TGTGCCAGCAGAGAGGGGGAGGGGGCGATCGAGCAGTACTTC. The encoded protein is CASREGEGAIEQYF.

This clonotype came up a few times. The chain carries TRBV12-3 or TRBV12-4 and TRBJ2-7; 7 positions match TRBD1. The CDR3 runs to 13 residues. V shed 3 bases and J 7 bases; nucleotides not matched to a gene: 6. The CDR3 region is CASSFTGAGEQYV. Written as DNA, the CDR3 is TGTGCCAGCAGTTTCACAGGGGCAGGGGAGCAGTACGTC.

The rearrangement joins TRBV10-3 to TRBJ1-5, with D unresolved. Per the germline V gene, CDR1 is ENHRY and CDR2 is SYGVKD. V was trimmed by 4 bases and J by 0 bases, leaving 4 bases between them. CDR3 length equals 13 residues. The CDR3 spells CAISVNSNQPQHF. The CDR3 DNA is TGTGCCATCAGTGTGAATAGCAATCAGCCCCAGCATTTT.

This clonotype has a count of ten or more. The rearrangement uses TRBV6-2 or TRBV6-3 and TRBJ2-2; 7 bases are shared with TRBD1. J lost 6 bases, V lost 6 bases, and 16 bases had no gene match. The V gene's germline CDR1 is MNHEY and CDR2 SVGEGT. This CDR3 region has 17 residues. CDR3 coding DNA: TGTGCCAGCAGCCTCGAGGGGGCCAGACGAACATCCGGGGAGCTGTTTTTT. It translates to CASSLEGARRTSGELFF.

This clonotype turned up a few times. The chain uses TRBV19 and TRBJ1-1, with 8 bases identical to TRBD1. Germline CDR1 is LNHDA and CDR2 is SQIVND (reference sequence). Trimming at V came to 8 bases and at J to 5 bases, leaving 7 bases not matched to a gene. The CDR3 contains 13 residues. The CDR3 is CASGQGGFTEAFF. CDR3 in DNA: TGTGCCAGTGGACAGGGCGGGTTTACTGAAGCTTTCTTT.